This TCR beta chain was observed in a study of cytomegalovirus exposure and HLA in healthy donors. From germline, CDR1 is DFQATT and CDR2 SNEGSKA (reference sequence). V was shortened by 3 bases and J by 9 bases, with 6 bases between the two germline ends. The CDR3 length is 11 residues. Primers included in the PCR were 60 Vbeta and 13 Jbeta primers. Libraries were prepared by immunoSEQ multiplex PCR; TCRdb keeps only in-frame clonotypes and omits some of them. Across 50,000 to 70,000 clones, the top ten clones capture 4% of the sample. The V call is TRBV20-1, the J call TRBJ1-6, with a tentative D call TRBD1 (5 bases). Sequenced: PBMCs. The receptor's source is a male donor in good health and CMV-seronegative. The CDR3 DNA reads TGCAGTGCTAGGCAGGGTTCACCCCTCCACTTT. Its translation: CSARQGSPLHF.